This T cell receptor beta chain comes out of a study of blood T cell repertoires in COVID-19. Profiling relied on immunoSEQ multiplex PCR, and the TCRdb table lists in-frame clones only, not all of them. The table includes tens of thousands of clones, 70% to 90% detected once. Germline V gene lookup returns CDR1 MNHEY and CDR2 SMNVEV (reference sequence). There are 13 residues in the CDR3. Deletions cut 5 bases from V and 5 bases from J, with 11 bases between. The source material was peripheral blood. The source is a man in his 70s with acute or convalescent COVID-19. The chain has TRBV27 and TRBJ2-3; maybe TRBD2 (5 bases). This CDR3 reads CASSRPGGDTQYF. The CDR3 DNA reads TGTGCCAGCAGTCGGCCCGGAGGAGATACGCAGTATTTT.